The 23 T cell receptor beta chains below were found in one sample sequenced in a study of human T cells and chemical hapten exposure. From the RACE reads, TCRdb called clonotypes with MiXCR, one entry per CDR3 protein. The sample carries more than 70,000 distinct CDR3 sequences, approximately 10% recorded once. The time point here: patch test 2, 6 weeks after DPC sensitization. Treatment: therapeutic diphenylcyclopropenone sensitization with weekly scalp DPC. Sequencing was performed on whole blood, taken in connection with sensitization to the hapten diphenylcyclopropenone (DPC). These receptors originate from a man aged 18 to 30 with alopecia areata. Some clones in this sample may be carry-over from other donors' samples.

This clonotype was observed a few times. The chain employs TRBV7-9 and TRBJ1-2; 10 bases map to TRBD1. Trimming at V came to 6 bases and at J to 6 bases, leaving 4 bases not matched to a gene. The CDR3 loop spans 13 amino acids. CDR1 is SEHNR, CDR2 FQNEAQ, per germline (reference sequence). The CDR3 sequence is CASRTGGHNGYTF. The CDR3 DNA reads TGTGCCAGCAGGACAGGGGGCCACAATGGCTACACCTTC.

This clonotype was counted many times. V gene TRBV12-3 or TRBV12-4 combines with J gene TRBJ2-7; no clear D. The CDR3 is 9 residues long. V gave up 8 bases and J gave up 3 bases, with 2 bases separating them. The DNA of the CDR3 is TGTGCCAGCGGCTACGAGCAGTACTTC. Translating gives CASGYEQYF.

This clonotype was recorded at least ten times. The V gene is TRBV7-2, the J gene TRBJ2-7, with D unclear. This CDR3 has 13 residues. Germline values: CDR1 SGHTA, CDR2 FQGNSA. Trimming took 3 bases from V and 0 from J, leaving 6 bases between them. The CDR3 region has the DNA TGTGCCAGCAGCTTGCACATCTCCTACGAGCAGTACGTC. Its translation: CASSLHISYEQYV.

This clonotype was counted at least ten times. This CDR3 is CASIPLGGVTEAFF. The CDR3 bases are TGTGCCAGCATCCCATTGGGGGGAGTCACTGAAGCTTTCTTT. The chain combines TRBV6-2 or TRBV6-3 with TRBJ1-1; TRBD1 might be the D (5 bases). Trimming took off 7 bases at V and 4 bases at J, with 16 bases between the two ends. The CDR3 length is 14 residues. Looked up from germline, CDR1 is MNHEY and CDR2 is SVGEGT.

This clonotype was counted many times. V gene TRBV7-3 combines with J gene TRBJ2-7; D might be TRBD2 (7 bases). V shed 5 bases and J shed 7 bases, with 15 bases lying between them. CDR1 is SGHTA and CDR2 is FQGTGA in the germline V gene. This CDR3 has 13 residues. CDR3 DNA sequence: TGTGCCAGCAGCCCGGCGGGGGCTAGGGAGCAGTACTTC. This sequence encodes CASSPAGAREQYF.

The CDR3 loop is CASSLVQGARETQYF. DNA of the CDR3: TGTGCCAGCAGCTTAGTTCAGGGGGCGCGGGAGACCCAGTACTTC. The genes are TRBV7-2 and TRBJ2-5; 8 bases agree with TRBD1. J was trimmed by 5 bases and V by 1 base; bases with no gene match: 6. Germline loops: CDR1 SGHTA, CDR2 FQGNSA. This CDR3 is built from 15 residues.

This clonotype appeared a few times. This chain links TRBV20-1 with TRBJ2-2; D may be TRBD1 (6 bases). V lost 6 bases, J lost 2 bases, and 19 bases lay in between. Per the germline V gene, CDR1 is DFQATT and CDR2 is SNEGSKA (reference sequence). This CDR3 region has 16 residues. The CDR3 reads CSAEPGDRYNTGELFF. CDR3 DNA: TGCAGTGCAGAACCAGGGGATAGGTATAACACCGGGGAGCTGTTTTTT.

This clonotype came up many times. The gene calls are TRBV7-6 and TRBJ2-2; 13 nucleotides line up with TRBD2. The CDR3 is made up of 16 amino acids. Germline CDR1 is SGHVS and CDR2 is FNYEAQ. The junction had 5 bases not matched to a gene; V was cut back by 5 bases and J by 5 bases. Here the CDR3 DNA reads TGTGCCAGCAGCCTCGGGACTAGCGGGGTTACCGGGGAGCTGTTTTTT. Translated, it gives CASSLGTSGVTGELFF.

This clonotype has just a few counts. The rearrangement joins TRBV10-3 to TRBJ1-1; possibly TRBD1 for D (5 bases). This CDR3 comprises 15 residues. CDR1 ENHRY and CDR2 SYGVKD come from the germline V gene. The ends were cut back, 4 bases at V and 1 base at J, with 13 bases in the middle. Here the CDR3 reads CAISGSREGNTEAFF. CDR3 nucleotides: TGTGCCATCAGTGGGTCCAGGGAGGGGAACACTGAAGCTTTCTTT.

This clonotype was observed a few times. The chain is built from TRBV24-1 and TRBJ2-2; possible D gene TRBD1, 6 bases. This CDR3 has 13 residues. In germline, CDR1 is KGHDR, CDR2 SFDVKD. Between the trimmed V and J ends, which lost 7 bases and 1 base, there was a span of 6 bases. CDR3 amino acids: CATRGQNTGELFF. The CDR3 nucleotides are TGTGCCACCAGGGGACAGAACACCGGGGAGCTGTTTTTT.

The sample holds many counts of this clonotype. V and J are TRBV28 and TRBJ1-2; D unresolved. Germline V CDR1 and CDR2: MDHEN, SYDVKM. This CDR3 is built from 11 residues. Trimming stripped 4 bases from V and 5 bases from J, with 5 bases between. The CDR3 DNA sequence: TGTGCCAGCAGTTCGGATTATGGCTACACCTTC. Protein sequence: CASSSDYGYTF.

At least ten counts were recorded for this clonotype. The chain is built from TRBV20-1 and TRBJ2-3; D possibly uses TRBD1 or TRBD2 (5 bases each). This CDR3 has 14 amino acids. Between the trimmed V and J ends, which lost 7 bases and 4 bases, there was a span of 18 bases. CDR1 DFQATT and CDR2 SNEGSKA come from the germline V gene (reference sequence). The CDR3 bases are TGCAGTGTAATGGTGGGGGTTGAGGCAGATACGCAGTATTTT. The encoded protein is CSVMVGVEADTQYF.

As concerns this clonotype: A read error may produce the germline difference seen at one junction end. The chain has TRBV7-3 and TRBJ2-6; perhaps TRBD2 as D (5 bases). Germline V gene sequence: CDR1 SGHTA, CDR2 FQGTGA. The CDR3 loop spans 15 amino acids. The CDR3 coding sequence is TGTGCCAGCAGCCCGAGTGCCCTGGAGGCCAACGTCCTGATTTTC. Amino acid sequence: CASSPSALEANVLIF.

This clonotype was recorded many times. This sequence joins TRBV20-1 and TRBJ1-4; D remains ambiguous. Germline V lookup: CDR1 DFQATT, CDR2 SNEGSKA (reference sequence). V lost 3 bases to trimming and J lost 4 bases, with 6 bases between them. This CDR3 contains 12 residues. CDR3 sequence reads: CSASPGNEKLFF. In DNA, the CDR3 is TGCAGTGCTAGCCCCGGTAATGAAAAACTGTTTTTT.

The chain carries TRBV20-1 and TRBJ1-5; no clear D gene. Trimming stripped 6 bases from V and 2 bases from J, with 14 bases between. The CDR3 contains 14 residues. Germline values: CDR1 DFQATT, CDR2 SNEGSKA (reference sequence). The chain's CDR3 is CSAKSNTGNQPQHF. The CDR3 region has the DNA TGCAGTGCAAAGTCAAACACGGGCAATCAGCCCCAGCATTTT.

The rearrangement joins TRBV29-1 to TRBJ2-1, with 7 bases lining up with TRBD2. CDR1 and CDR2 from the germline V gene are SQVTM and ANQGSEA. CDR3 length equals 14 residues. The junction had 12 bases not matched to a gene; V was cut back by 5 bases and J by 8 bases. The CDR3 region has the DNA TGCAGCGTTCCACCGAGCGGGGTGGTGGATGAGCAGTTCTTC. Translated, it gives CSVPPSGVVDEQFF.

This rearrangement joins TRBV12-3 or TRBV12-4 to TRBJ1-5; unclear D gene. V was pared by 3 bases and J by 5 bases, with 8 bases between. This CDR3 contains 13 residues. CDR3 protein: CASSFRTDQPQHF. CDR3 DNA sequence: TGTGCCAGCAGTTTCCGGACGGATCAGCCCCAGCATTTT.

The gene calls are TRBV6-2 or TRBV6-3 and TRBJ2-5, with a weak D call TRBD1 (6 bases). The ends were cut back, 4 bases at V and 2 bases at J, with 17 bases in the middle. Germline V gene lookup returns CDR1 MNHEY and CDR2 SVGEGT. CDR3 length: 16 amino acids. CDR3 DNA: TGTGCCAGCAGTTCACCCCGCGACAGGACGCAAGAGACCCAGTACTTC. It yields the protein CASSSPRDRTQETQYF.

This clonotype was picked up many times. The genes are TRBV5-1 and TRBJ2-3, with TRBD1 matching 7 bases. Germline lookup yields CDR1 SGHRS and CDR2 YFSETQ. The CDR3 contains 13 residues. After removal of 5 bases from V and 4 bases from J, the junction contained 4 bases not matched to a gene. DNA for the CDR3: TGCGCCAGCAGGGTTGGGACAGCAGATACGCAGTATTTT. It codes for CASRVGTADTQYF.

Only a few counts were recorded for this clonotype. The chain is built from TRBV25-1 and TRBJ1-6; 7 bases match TRBD1. Germline CDR1 MGHDK, CDR2 SYGVNS. The CDR3 is 14 residues long. The junction had 7 bases not matched to a gene; V was cut back by 4 bases and J by 10 bases. This chain's CDR3 is CASSVTGEESPLHF. CDR3 nucleotides: TGTGCCAGCAGTGTCACAGGGGAGGAATCACCCCTCCACTTT.

The rearrangement links TRBV6-6 to TRBJ2-2, with TRBD1 matching over 9 bases. Germline trimming cut 6 bases from V and 3 bases from J; bases unmatched to any gene: 2. Looked up from germline, CDR1 is MNHNY and CDR2 is SVGAGI (reference sequence). The CDR3 is made up of 14 amino acids. The CDR3, as DNA: TGTGCCAGCAGCGGGACAGGGTACACCGGGGAGCTGTTTTTT. It codes for CASSGTGYTGELFF.

The chain is built from TRBV4-1 and TRBJ2-4; 8 positions agree with TRBD1. J was trimmed by 4 bases and V by 1 base; bases with no gene match: 6. The CDR3 has 16 residues. Germline lookup yields CDR1 MGHRA and CDR2 YSYEKL. CDR3 coding DNA: TGCGCCAGCAGCCAAGGGGGACAGGAGACGAAAAACATTCAGTACTTC. Protein sequence: CASSQGGQETKNIQYF.

This clonotype came up many times. The J gene is TRBJ2-3, the V gene TRBV6-5; 12 bases fit TRBD2. CDR1 is MNHEY and CDR2 is SVGAGI in the germline V gene. V trimming: 6 bases; J trimming: 3 bases; junction bases outside the gene matches: 7. The length of the CDR3 is 16 residues. As DNA, the CDR3 is TGTGCCAGCAGCTCCCCTAGCGGGGGGGGAACAGATACGCAGTATTTT. Translating gives CASSSPSGGGTDTQYF.